This TCR beta chain appears in the sequencing data of a study of blood T cell repertoires in COVID-19. Study context: Specimens from acute and convalescent COVID-19 originated in the United States, Italy and Spain. Nucleic acid was either cDNA or gDNA, and it came from T cells, B-cell-depleted T cells, or PBMCs.

Sequencing was performed with immunoSEQ multiplex PCR; in TCRdb, only in-frame clones are kept and a portion is missing. The table has roughly 140,000 clones, approximately 85% seen once; the top ten hold around 2.9%. The table lists this clone with a few counts. Within the sample, other DNA sequences also encode this same CDR3. Germline lookup yields CDR1 DFQATT and CDR2 SNEGSKA (reference sequence). The CDR3 has 11 amino acids. Trimming took 5 bases from V and 4 from J, leaving 9 bases between them. J is TRBJ2-7 and V is TRBV20-1; D gene ambiguous. The receptor was isolated from a man aged 50 to 59 with acute or convalescent COVID-19. The sample taken for sequencing was peripheral blood. The CDR3 region has the DNA TGCAGTGCTCTAACAGCTTACGAGCAGTACTTC. It is translated as CSALTAYEQYF.